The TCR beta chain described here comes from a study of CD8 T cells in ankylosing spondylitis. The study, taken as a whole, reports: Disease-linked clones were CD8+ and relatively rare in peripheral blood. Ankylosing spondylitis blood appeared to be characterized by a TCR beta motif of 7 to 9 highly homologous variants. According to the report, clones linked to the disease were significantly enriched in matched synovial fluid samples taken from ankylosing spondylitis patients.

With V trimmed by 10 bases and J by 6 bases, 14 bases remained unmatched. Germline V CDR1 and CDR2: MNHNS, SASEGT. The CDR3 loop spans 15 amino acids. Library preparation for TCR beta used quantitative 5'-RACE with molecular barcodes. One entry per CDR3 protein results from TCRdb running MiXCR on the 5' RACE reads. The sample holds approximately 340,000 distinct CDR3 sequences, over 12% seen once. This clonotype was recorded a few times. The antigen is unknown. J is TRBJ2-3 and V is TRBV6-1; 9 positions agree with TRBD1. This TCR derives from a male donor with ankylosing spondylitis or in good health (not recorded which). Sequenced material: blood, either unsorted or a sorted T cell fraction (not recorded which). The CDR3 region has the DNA TGTGCCATTAAACAGGGGGCGAGGGACTTGGATACGCAGTATTTT. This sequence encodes CAIKQGARDLDTQYF.